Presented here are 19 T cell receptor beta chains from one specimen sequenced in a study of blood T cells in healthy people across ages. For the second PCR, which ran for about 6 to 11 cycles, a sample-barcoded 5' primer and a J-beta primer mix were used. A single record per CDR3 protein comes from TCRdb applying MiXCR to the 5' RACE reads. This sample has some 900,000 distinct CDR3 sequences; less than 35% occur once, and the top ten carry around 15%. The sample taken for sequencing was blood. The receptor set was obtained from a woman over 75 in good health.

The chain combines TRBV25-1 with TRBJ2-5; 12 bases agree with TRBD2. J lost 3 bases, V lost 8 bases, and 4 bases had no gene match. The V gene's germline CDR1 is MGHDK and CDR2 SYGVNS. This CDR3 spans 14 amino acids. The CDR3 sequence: CASLRTSGEETQYF. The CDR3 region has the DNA TGTGCCAGCCTGCGGACTAGCGGGGAAGAGACCCAGTACTTC.

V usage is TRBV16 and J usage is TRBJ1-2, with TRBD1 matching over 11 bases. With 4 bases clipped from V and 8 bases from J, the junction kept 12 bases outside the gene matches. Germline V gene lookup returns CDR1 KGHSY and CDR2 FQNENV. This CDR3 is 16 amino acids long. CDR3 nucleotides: TGTGCCAGCAGCCGACCAATGGACAGGGGGCCTGGCGGCTACACCTTC. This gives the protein CASSRPMDRGPGGYTF.

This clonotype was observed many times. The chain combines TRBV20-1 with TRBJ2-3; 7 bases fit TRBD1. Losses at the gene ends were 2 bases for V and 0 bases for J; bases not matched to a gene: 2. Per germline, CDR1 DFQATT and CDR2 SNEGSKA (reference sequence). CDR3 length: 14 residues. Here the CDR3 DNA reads TGCAGTGCTAGAACAGGGGCAAGCACAGATACGCAGTATTTT. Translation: CSARTGASTDTQYF.

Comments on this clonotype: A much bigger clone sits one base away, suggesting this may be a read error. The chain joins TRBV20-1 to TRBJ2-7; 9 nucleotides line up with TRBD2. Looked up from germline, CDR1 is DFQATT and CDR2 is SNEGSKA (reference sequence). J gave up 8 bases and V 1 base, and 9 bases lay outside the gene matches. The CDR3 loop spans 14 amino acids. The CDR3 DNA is TGCAGTGCTAGAGGGACTAGCGTGGGAGGGAAGCAGTACTTC. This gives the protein CSARGTSVGGKQYF.

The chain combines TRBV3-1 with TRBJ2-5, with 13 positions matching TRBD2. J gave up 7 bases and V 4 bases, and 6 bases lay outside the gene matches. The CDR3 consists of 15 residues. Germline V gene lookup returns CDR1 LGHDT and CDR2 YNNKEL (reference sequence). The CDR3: CASSLGLAGRGTQYF. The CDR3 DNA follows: TGTGCCAGCAGCCTGGGACTAGCGGGGCGAGGGACCCAGTACTTC.

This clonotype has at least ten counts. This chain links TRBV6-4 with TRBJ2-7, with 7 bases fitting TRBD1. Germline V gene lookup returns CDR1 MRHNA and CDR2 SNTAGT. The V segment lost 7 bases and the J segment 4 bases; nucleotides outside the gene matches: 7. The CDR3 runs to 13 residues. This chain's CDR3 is CASNDGTEYEQYF. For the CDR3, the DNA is TGTGCCAGCAATGATGGGACAGAATACGAGCAGTACTTC.

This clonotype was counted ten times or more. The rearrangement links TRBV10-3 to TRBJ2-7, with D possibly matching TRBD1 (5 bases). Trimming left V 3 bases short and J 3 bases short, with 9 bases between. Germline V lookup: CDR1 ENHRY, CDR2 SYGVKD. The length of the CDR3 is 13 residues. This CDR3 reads CAISEDRYYEQYF. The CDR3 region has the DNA TGTGCCATCAGTGAAGACAGATACTACGAGCAGTACTTC.

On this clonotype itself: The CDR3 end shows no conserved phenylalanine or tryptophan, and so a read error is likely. This CDR3 reads CASSLTGTKSPLHL. The CDR3 DNA follows: TGTGCCAGCAGCTTAACCGGGACAAAATCACCCCTCCACTTG. V gene TRBV7-2 combines with J gene TRBJ1-6; D might be TRBD1 (6 bases). V lost 2 bases and J lost 10, with 12 bases in between. The CDR3 has 14 residues. From germline, CDR1 is SGHTA and CDR2 FQGNSA.

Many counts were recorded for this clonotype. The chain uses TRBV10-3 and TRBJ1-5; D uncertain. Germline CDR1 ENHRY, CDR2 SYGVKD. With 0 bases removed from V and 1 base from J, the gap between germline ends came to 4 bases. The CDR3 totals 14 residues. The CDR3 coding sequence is TGTGCCATCAGTGAGTCACGGAGCAATCAGCCCCAGCATTTT. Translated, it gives CAISESRSNQPQHF.

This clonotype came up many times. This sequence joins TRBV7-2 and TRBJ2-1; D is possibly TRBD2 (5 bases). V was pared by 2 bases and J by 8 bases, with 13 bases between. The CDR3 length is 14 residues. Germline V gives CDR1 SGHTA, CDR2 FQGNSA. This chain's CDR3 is CASSLRLAQHEQFF. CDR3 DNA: TGTGCCAGCAGCTTACGCCTAGCCCAGCATGAGCAGTTCTTC.

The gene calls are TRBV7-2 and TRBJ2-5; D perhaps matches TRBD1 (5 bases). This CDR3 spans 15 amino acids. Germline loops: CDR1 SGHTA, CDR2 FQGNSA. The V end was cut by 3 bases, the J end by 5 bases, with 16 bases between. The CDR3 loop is CASSLVQGAWETQYF. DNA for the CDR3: TGTGCCAGCAGCTTGGTCCAAGGGGCTTGGGAGACCCAGTACTTC.

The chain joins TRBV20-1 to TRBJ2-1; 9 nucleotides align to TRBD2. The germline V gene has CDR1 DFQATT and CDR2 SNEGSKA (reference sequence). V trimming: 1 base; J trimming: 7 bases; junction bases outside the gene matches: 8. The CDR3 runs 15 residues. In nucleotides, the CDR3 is TGCAGTGCTAGAGCGCGGCTAGCGGGGACGAATGAGCAGTTCTTC. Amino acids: CSARARLAGTNEQFF.

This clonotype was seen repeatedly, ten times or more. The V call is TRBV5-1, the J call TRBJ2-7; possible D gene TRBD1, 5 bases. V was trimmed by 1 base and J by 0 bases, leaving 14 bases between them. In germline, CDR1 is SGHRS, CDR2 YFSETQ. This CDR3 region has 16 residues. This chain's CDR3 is CASSLTAGQDSYEQYF. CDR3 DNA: TGCGCCAGCAGCTTGACGGCAGGGCAAGACTCCTACGAGCAGTACTTC.

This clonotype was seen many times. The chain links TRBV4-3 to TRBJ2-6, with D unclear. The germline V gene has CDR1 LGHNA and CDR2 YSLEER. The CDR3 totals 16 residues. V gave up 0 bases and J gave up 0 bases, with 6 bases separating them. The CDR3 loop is CASSQDFPSGANVLTF. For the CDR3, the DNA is TGCGCCAGCAGCCAAGATTTCCCCTCTGGGGCCAACGTCCTGACTTTC.

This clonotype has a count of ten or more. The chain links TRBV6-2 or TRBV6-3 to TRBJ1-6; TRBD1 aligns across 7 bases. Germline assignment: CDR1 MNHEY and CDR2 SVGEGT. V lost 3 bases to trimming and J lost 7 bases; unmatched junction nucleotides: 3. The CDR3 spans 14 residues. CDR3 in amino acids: CASSYGTANSPLHF. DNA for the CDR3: TGTGCCAGCAGTTATGGGACAGCGAATTCACCCCTCCACTTT.

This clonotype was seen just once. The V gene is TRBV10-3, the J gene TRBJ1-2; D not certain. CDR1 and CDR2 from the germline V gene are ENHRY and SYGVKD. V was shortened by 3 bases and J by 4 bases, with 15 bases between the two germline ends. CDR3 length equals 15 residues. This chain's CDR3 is CAISEGREVGYGYTF. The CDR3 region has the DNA TGTGCCATCAGTGAAGGTCGAGAGGTTGGCTATGGCTACACCTTC.

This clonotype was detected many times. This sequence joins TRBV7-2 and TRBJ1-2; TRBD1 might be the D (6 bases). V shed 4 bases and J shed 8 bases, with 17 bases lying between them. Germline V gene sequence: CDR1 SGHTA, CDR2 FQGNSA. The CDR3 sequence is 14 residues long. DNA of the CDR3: TGTGCCAGCAGCTATAAGGACAGTATCCACGGCTACACCTTC. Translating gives CASSYKDSIHGYTF.

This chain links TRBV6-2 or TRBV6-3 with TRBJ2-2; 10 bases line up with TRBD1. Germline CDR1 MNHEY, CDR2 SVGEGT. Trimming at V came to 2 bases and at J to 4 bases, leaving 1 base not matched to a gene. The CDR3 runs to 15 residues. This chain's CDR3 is CASSYRTGGTGELFF. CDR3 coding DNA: TGTGCCAGCAGTTACCGGACAGGGGGCACCGGGGAGCTGTTTTTT.

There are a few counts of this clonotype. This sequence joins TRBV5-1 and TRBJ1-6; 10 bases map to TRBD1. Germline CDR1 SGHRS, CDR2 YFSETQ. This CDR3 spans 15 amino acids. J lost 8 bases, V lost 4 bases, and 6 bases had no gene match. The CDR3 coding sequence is TGCGCCAGCAGCCTGGATGGACAGGGGGATTCACCCCTCCACTTT. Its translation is CASSLDGQGDSPLHF.